This T cell receptor beta chain is from a study of control samples from healthy donors and cancer patients (dated by TCRdb to the early 2020s). Library prep was done by the immunoSEQ multiplex PCR assay. This is the immuneACCESS table as TCRdb keeps it, with only in-frame sequences that have V and J called. A part of the clones is gone; compared with another copy, unresolved V genes explain less than half, and the rest is unexplained. For this sample the table gives around 130,000 clones, of which roughly 84% were detected only once. About 3.4% of the sample goes to the ten largest clones. Details on this clone: Its binding antigen is unknown. No much larger clone exists at a distance of one base, and base qualities are not known. This specimen includes other DNA sequences encoding the same CDR3.

The germline V gene yields SGHRS for CDR1 and YFSETQ for CDR2. V gives up 0 bases and J gives up 13 bases, and the segment between their germline ends measures 17 bases. Taken from cysteine to phenylalanine, the CDR3 has 15 residues. Just the 45-base CDR3 DNA is kept, in frame starting at base 1. Sequences were obtained from blood. This receptor was identified in a man between 45 and 60 years old in good health. The chain is encoded by TRBV5-1 joined to TRBJ1-6, with the identity of the D gene unclear. The sequenced DNA is TGCGCCAGCAGCTTGGAACTGTCTTCGGGATCGCCCCTCCACTTT. Protein translation: CASSLELSSGSPLHF.